These 10 T cell receptor beta chains came from one sample sequenced in a study of shared clonotypes between healthy human individuals. Profiling relied on immunoSEQ multiplex PCR, and the TCRdb table lists in-frame clones only, not all of them. Of more than 2 million clones in the sample, around 93% were seen once. CD45RO-negative, CCR7-selected cells formed the naive CD8 fraction, which excluded terminally differentiated effector memory CD45RA+ cells. Sequencing used naive CD8+ T cells from PBMCs. The receptor source for this set is a man between 18 and 29 years old in good health. Some clones in this sample may be carry-over from other donors' samples.

V and J are TRBV7-9 and TRBJ2-3, with D perhaps being TRBD1 or TRBD2 (5 bases each). Per the germline V gene, CDR1 is SEHNR and CDR2 is FQNEAQ (reference sequence). The V end was cut by 5 bases, the J end by 6 bases, with 18 bases between. The CDR3 runs 15 residues. CDR3 residues: CASSPRDLERDTQYF. In DNA form, the CDR3 reads TGTGCCAGCAGCCCGAGGGACCTGGAGCGGGATACGCAGTATTTT.

This clone was found once. This same CDR3 is encoded by further DNA sequences in the sample. The chain combines TRBV19 with TRBJ2-5, with a tentative D call TRBD2 (5 bases). CDR1 and CDR2 from the germline V gene are LNHDA and SQIVND (reference sequence). V was shortened by 1 base and J by 0 bases, with 12 bases between the two germline ends. The CDR3 runs to 16 residues. The CDR3 DNA reads TGTGCCAGTAGTATAGGTGGCGGGCTGTACCAAGAGACCCAGTACTTC. The encoded protein is CASSIGGGLYQETQYF.

This clone was seen once. The CDR3 DNA is TGTGCCAGCAGCGGGGACAGGGTTGGAGAGACCCAGTACTTC. This codes for CASSGDRVGETQYF. The rearrangement uses TRBV9 and TRBJ2-5, with 9 bases fitting TRBD1. With V trimmed by 3 bases and J by 4 bases, 4 bases remained unmatched. The germline V gene has CDR1 SGDLS and CDR2 YYNGEE. The CDR3 consists of 14 residues.

In regard to this clone: This specimen includes other DNA sequences encoding the same CDR3. The chain uses TRBV6-5 and TRBJ1-1; no definite D call. Germline CDR1 and CDR2: MNHEY and SVGAGI. CDR3 size: 13 residues. The V end was cut by 0 bases, the J end by 5 bases, with 7 bases between. The CDR3 loop is CASSYSEGTEAFF. The DNA of the CDR3 is TGTGCCAGCAGTTACTCGGAGGGAACTGAAGCTTTCTTT.

The gene calls are TRBV9 and TRBJ2-1, with D unclear. V gave up 3 bases and J gave up 6 bases, with 7 bases separating them. This CDR3 has 12 amino acids. Germline CDR1 reads SGDLS; CDR2 reads YYNGEE. The CDR3 bases are TGTGCCAGCAGCGGCCTAGGCAATGAGCAGTTCTTC. It specifies CASSGLGNEQFF.

A note on this clone: Additional DNA sequences in this sample encode the identical CDR3. The V gene is TRBV7-9, the J gene TRBJ2-7; D uncertain. The V gene's germline CDR1 is SEHNR and CDR2 FQNEAQ (reference sequence). V lost 1 base, J lost 5 bases, and 6 bases lay in between. The CDR3 is 12 residues long. CDR3: CASSLGGDEQYF. CDR3 in DNA: TGTGCCAGCAGCTTAGGTGGGGACGAGCAGTACTTC.

This chain joins TRBV28 and TRBJ1-1; TRBD1 agrees at 7 bases. The germline CDR1 and CDR2 sequences are MDHEN and SYDVKM. Trimming at V came to 2 bases and at J to 5 bases, leaving 8 bases not matched to a gene. This CDR3 spans 15 amino acids. Here the CDR3 reads CASSLRQGWRTEAFF. The CDR3 coding sequence is TGTGCCAGCAGTTTACGACAGGGTTGGAGAACTGAAGCTTTCTTT.

The chain joins TRBV6-4 to TRBJ1-2; the D is unclear. Germline lookup yields CDR1 MRHNA and CDR2 SNTAGT. There are 15 residues in the CDR3. V lost 0 bases and J lost 5, with 13 bases in between. CDR3 loop: CASSDSSRPGYGYTF. The CDR3 DNA reads TGTGCCAGCAGTGACTCGAGCAGGCCTGGGTATGGCTACACCTTC.

The rearrangement uses TRBV6-6 and TRBJ2-7; 9 positions match TRBD2. CDR1 is MNHNY, CDR2 SVGAGI, per germline (reference sequence). V was pared by 0 bases and J by 3 bases, with 3 bases of the junction left unmatched. The CDR3 covers 15 residues. The CDR3 coding sequence is TGTGCCAGCAGTTACTCACTAGCGGGTAACTACGAGCAGTACTTC. As protein: CASSYSLAGNYEQYF.

The genes are TRBV28 and TRBJ1-4; D perhaps matches TRBD1 (5 bases). CDR1 and CDR2 (germline): MDHEN, SYDVKM. CDR3 size: 16 residues. Trimming stripped 6 bases from V and 0 bases from J, with 14 bases between. Here the CDR3 DNA reads TGTGCCAGCAGGTCTAACCTCAGGGCAACTAATGAAAAACTGTTTTTT. This sequence encodes CASRSNLRATNEKLFF.